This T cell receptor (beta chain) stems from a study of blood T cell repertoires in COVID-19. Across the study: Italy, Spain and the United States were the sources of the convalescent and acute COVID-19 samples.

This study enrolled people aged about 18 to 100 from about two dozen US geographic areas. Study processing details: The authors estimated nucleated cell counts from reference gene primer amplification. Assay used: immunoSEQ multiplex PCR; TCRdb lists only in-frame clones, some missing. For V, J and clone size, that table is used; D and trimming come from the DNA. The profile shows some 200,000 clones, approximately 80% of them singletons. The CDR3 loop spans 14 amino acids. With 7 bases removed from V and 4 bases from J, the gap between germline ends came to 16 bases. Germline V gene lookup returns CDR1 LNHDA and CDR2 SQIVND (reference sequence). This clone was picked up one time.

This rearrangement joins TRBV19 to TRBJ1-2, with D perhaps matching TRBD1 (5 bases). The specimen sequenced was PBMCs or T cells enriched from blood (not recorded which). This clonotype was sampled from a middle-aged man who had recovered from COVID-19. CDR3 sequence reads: CASMETVKSYGYTF. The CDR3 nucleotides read TGTGCCAGTATGGAGACAGTCAAGTCCTATGGCTACACCTTC. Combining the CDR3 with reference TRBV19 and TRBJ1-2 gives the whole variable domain DGGITQSPKYLFRKEGQNVTLSCEQNLNHDAMYWYRQDPGQGLRLIYYSQIVNDFQKGDIAEGYSVSREKKESFPLTVTSAQKNPTAFYLCASMETVKSYGYTFGSGTRLTVV.